This TCR beta chain was retrieved from a study of cytomegalovirus exposure and HLA in healthy donors. Regarding the study as a whole: Specificity for CMV antigens was confirmed in vitro for a few of the CMV-associated chains. Among TCR beta chains, those listed as cytomegalovirus-associated numbered under 200. Reports indicated that the classifier achieved high specificity and sensitivity in diagnosing cytomegalovirus status.

Profiling relied on immunoSEQ multiplex PCR, and the TCRdb table lists in-frame clones only, not all of them. The table includes approximately 150,000 clones, roughly 87% detected once. Only one count was recorded for this clone. Its matching antigen is unknown. This clonotype originated in a man between 18 and 29 years old in good health and CMV-seropositive. The sequenced sample was PBMCs.

CDR3 bases: TGTGCCAGCAGTTCACCTGCAGGGTTAGGCACTGAAGCTTTCTTT. Translation gives CASSSPAGLGTEAFF. The rearrangement links TRBV27 to TRBJ1-1; maybe TRBD1 (5 bases). Germline assignment: CDR1 MNHEY and CDR2 SMNVEV (reference sequence). The CDR3 has 15 amino acids. The ends were cut back, 4 bases at V and 4 bases at J, with 16 bases in the middle.